Below, 21 T cell receptor beta chains from the same sample are listed, as sequenced in a study of shared clonotypes between healthy human individuals. Some clones are missing from TCRdb's copy, which holds only in-frame ones; the method was immunoSEQ multiplex PCR. This table holds some 1,900,000 clones, roughly 95% found once. Naive CD8 cells lacked CD45RO, underwent positive selection for CCR7 and left out terminally differentiated effector memory CD45RA+ cells. The sequenced sample consisted of naive CD8+ T cells sorted from blood. These receptors came from a man aged 18 to 29 in good health.

V is TRBV6-6 and J is TRBJ1-1, with 7 bases fitting TRBD1. Germline CDR1 MNHNY, CDR2 SVGAGI (reference sequence). The CDR3 consists of 13 residues. The ends lost 5 bases at V and 4 bases at J; junction bases unmatched: 4. The CDR3 nucleotides read TGTGCCAGCAGTCTGTACAGGGGCACTGAAGCTTTCTTT. As protein: CASSLYRGTEAFF.

V gene TRBV29-1 combines with J gene TRBJ2-7, with D maybe TRBD1 (5 bases). Germline assignment: CDR1 SQVTM and CDR2 ANQGSEA. The CDR3 length is 13 residues. V lost 5 bases and J lost 3, with 14 bases in between. The CDR3 spells CSVRGDSFYEQYF. As DNA, the CDR3 is TGCAGCGTTCGAGGTGACAGTTTCTACGAGCAGTACTTC.

The chain carries TRBV12-2 and TRBJ1-5. TRBV12-2 is recorded as a pseudogene. The CDR3 loop spans 19 amino acids. This CDR3 reads CASRVPGLAIPDSNQPQHF. In DNA, the CDR3 is TGTGCAAGTCGCGTCCCGGGCCTAGCGATTCCCGATAGCAATCAGCCCCAGCATTTT.

This sequence joins TRBV9 and TRBJ2-1; TRBD2 aligns across 16 bases. CDR3 length: 18 residues. Per the germline V gene, CDR1 is SGDLS and CDR2 is YYNGEE. The V and J ends lost 3 bases and 5 bases, in that order; junction bases with no gene match: 8. The CDR3 region has the DNA TGTGCCAGCAGCGCCTCCGGGACTAGCGGGGGGGCCAACAATGAGCAGTTCTTC. It translates to CASSASGTSGGANNEQFF.

This clone was recorded once. The rearrangement links TRBV25-1 to TRBJ2-3, with D uncertain. Germline V lookup: CDR1 MGHDK, CDR2 SYGVNS. This CDR3 contains 11 residues. Trimming removed 6 bases at V and 10 bases at J, with 11 bases between. The CDR3 sequence is CASRTLRAQYF. The CDR3 DNA sequence: TGTGCCAGCAGGACCCTCAGAGCGCAGTATTTT. The whole variable domain, remainder taken from reference TRBV25-1 and TRBJ2-3, is EADIYQTPRYLVIGTGKKITLECSQTMGHDKMYWYQQDPGMELHLIHYSYGVNSTEKGDLSSESTVSRIRTEHFPLTLESARPSHTSQYLCASRTLRAQYFGPGTRLTVL.

This chain uses TRBV5-1 with TRBJ1-2; D unresolved. Trimming removed 4 bases at V and 4 bases at J, with 11 bases between. The V gene's germline CDR1 is SGHRS and CDR2 YFSETQ. This CDR3 has 13 residues. In nucleotides, the CDR3 is TGCGCCAGCAGCCCACTGACCCTCTATGGCTACACCTTC. It codes for CASSPLTLYGYTF. The whole variable domain, remainder taken from reference TRBV5-1 and TRBJ1-2, is KAGVTQTPRYLIKTRGQQVTLSCSPISGHRSVSWYQQTPGQGLQFLFEYFSETQRNKGNFPGRFSGRQFSNSRSEMNVSTLELGDSALYLCASSPLTLYGYTFGSGTRLTVV.

This chain uses TRBV6-1 with TRBJ2-6; 9 bases fit TRBD1. The CDR3 consists of 18 residues. The germline CDR1 and CDR2 sequences are MNHNS and SASEGT. The J segment lost 2 bases and the V segment lost 6 bases, leaving 11 bases of the junction unmatched. The CDR3: CASSETGTGYAGANVLTF. DNA of the CDR3: TGTGCCAGCAGCGAAACCGGGACAGGGTATGCTGGGGCCAACGTCCTGACTTTC.

This chain uses TRBV27 with TRBJ2-7, with D perhaps TRBD1 or TRBD2 (5 bases each). The V gene's germline CDR1 is MNHEY and CDR2 SMNVEV (reference sequence). Trimming took 1 base from V and 4 from J, leaving 11 bases between them. There are 14 residues in the CDR3. The CDR3 coding sequence is TGTGCCAGCAGTTTATATCAAGGGGAGTACGAGCAGTACTTC. Its translation is CASSLYQGEYEQYF.

The chain has TRBV12-5 and TRBJ2-7; possibly TRBD2 for D (6 bases). The germline V gene has CDR1 LGHNT and CDR2 FRNRAP. The CDR3 extends over 12 amino acids. Trimming pared 6 bases from V and 3 bases from J, leaving 9 bases between. The CDR3 region has the DNA TGTGCTAGTGGGGACTACTACTACGAGCAGTACTTC. Its translation: CASGDYYYEQYF.

This clone is a singleton in its sample. At one end, the junction sequence differs from germline, possibly due to a read error. This rearrangement joins TRBV10-1 to TRBJ2-2, with 15 positions matching TRBD2. Germline lookup yields CDR1 WNHNN and CDR2 SYGVQD (reference sequence). The CDR3 totals 18 residues. CDR3 DNA sequence: TGCGCCAGCAGTCCTACCGGGACTAGCGGGAGGAACCCCGGGGAGCTGTTTTTT. It translates to CASSPTGTSGRNPGELFF.

Concerning this clone: The same CDR3 arises from other DNA sequences in this sample as well. The CDR3 sequence is CASSRLAGGYEQYF. In nucleotides, the CDR3 is TGTGCCAGCAGTAGGCTAGCGGGAGGCTACGAGCAGTACTTC. This chain links TRBV27 with TRBJ2-7, with 11 bases lining up with TRBD2. The CDR3 extends over 14 amino acids. Trimming took 5 bases from V and 3 from J; bases not matched to a gene: 3. Germline CDR1 MNHEY, CDR2 SMNVEV (reference sequence).

This clone was seen once. The gene calls are TRBV2 and TRBJ1-2, with D tentatively TRBD1 (5 bases). V lost 4 bases and J 2 bases, leaving 11 bases between the germline ends. This CDR3 has 14 amino acids. In germline, CDR1 is SNHLY, CDR2 FYNNEI. CDR3 nucleotides: TGTGCCAGCAGTGGGGGAGGGGTCAACTATGGCTACACCTTC. This sequence encodes CASSGGGVNYGYTF.

The chain carries TRBV10-2 and TRBJ2-7, with 11 bases aligning to TRBD2. The CDR3 sequence is 15 residues long. J was trimmed by 2 bases and V by 7 bases; bases with no gene match: 7. The germline gives CDR1 WSHSY, CDR2 SAAADI. In DNA, the CDR3 is TGCGCCAGCATCACCCGGACTAGCGGGCCCTACGAGCAGTACTTC. This gives the protein CASITRTSGPYEQYF.

This chain connects TRBV10-3 to TRBJ2-5, with D possibly being TRBD2 (6 bases). The length of the CDR3 is 21 residues. Germline V gives CDR1 ENHRY, CDR2 SYGVKD. V lost 4 bases and J lost 0, with 30 bases in between. The CDR3 coding sequence is TGTGCCATCAGTGCCGTACCTTATACTGACCTTTCGGGGGAGTACCAAGAGACCCAGTACTTC. Its protein is CAISAVPYTDLSGEYQETQYF.

The chain carries TRBV6-5 and TRBJ2-7; D might be TRBD1 or TRBD2, each matching 5 bases. V was pared by 2 bases and J by 2 bases, with 16 bases between. Germline CDR1 MNHEY, CDR2 SVGAGI. The CDR3 is made up of 16 amino acids. CDR3 protein: CASSYGVRDGAYEQYF. DNA for the CDR3: TGTGCCAGCAGTTACGGGGTTCGGGACGGGGCCTACGAGCAGTACTTC.

The chain uses TRBV28 and TRBJ2-2; a weak D match, TRBD1 (6 bases). Germline assignment: CDR1 MDHEN and CDR2 SYDVKM. V was clipped by 5 bases and J by 2 bases, with 9 bases between them. The CDR3 is made up of 14 amino acids. For the CDR3, the DNA is TGTGCCAGCAGTATCAGGGGAAACACCGGGGAGCTGTTTTTT. Residues: CASSIRGNTGELFF.

The rearrangement uses TRBV29-1 and TRBJ2-5; D is perhaps TRBD2 (7 bases). In germline, CDR1 is SQVTM, CDR2 ANQGSEA. This CDR3 has 13 residues. Here the CDR3 reads CTCERGGSETQYF. Here the CDR3 DNA reads TGCACCTGCGAAAGGGGGGGGTCGGAGACCCAGTACTTC.

This clone was seen once. The gene calls are TRBV29-1 and TRBJ2-2; D perhaps matches TRBD1 (6 bases). The CDR3 totals 13 residues. Trimming stripped 7 bases from V and 3 bases from J, with 12 bases between. Germline V gene sequence: CDR1 SQVTM, CDR2 ANQGSEA. The CDR3, as DNA: TGCAGCGCCGACAGGATGGACACCGGGGAGCTGTTTTTT. It is translated as CSADRMDTGELFF.

The chain carries TRBV6-1 and TRBJ2-1; 9 bases are shared with TRBD2. Trimming removed 3 bases from V and 8 bases from J; junction bases left unmatched: 11. In germline, CDR1 is MNHNS, CDR2 SASEGT. The CDR3 extends over 16 amino acids. This CDR3 is CASSDDLAGEEDEQFF. In DNA form, the CDR3 reads TGTGCCAGCAGTGACGATTTAGCGGGAGAAGAGGATGAGCAGTTCTTC.

This clone was recorded only once. CDR3 region: CASSFAPPSNEQFF. The CDR3 nucleotides are TGTGCCAGCAGCTTTGCCCCTCCGAGCAATGAGCAGTTCTTC. The J gene is TRBJ2-1, the V gene TRBV5-6; D gene ambiguous. Germline CDR1 reads SGHDT; CDR2 reads YYEEEE. V lost 2 bases and J lost 6, with 12 bases in between. The length of the CDR3 is 14 residues.

Worth noting for this clone: The sample contains more than one DNA sequence encoding this CDR3. The chain carries TRBV27 and TRBJ2-2, with D hard to call. CDR1 is MNHEY and CDR2 is SMNVEV in the germline V gene (reference sequence). CDR3 size: 11 residues. V was trimmed by 4 bases and J by 5 bases, leaving 2 bases between them. In DNA form, the CDR3 reads TGTGCCAGCAGTTCGACCGGGGAGCTGTTTTTT. Amino acids: CASSSTGELFF.